Given below is one TCR beta chain in context. Its matching antigen is unknown. The data stem from a study of T cell responses to AZD1222 COVID-19 vaccine. Study-level points and caveats: Only a handful of people who got AZD1222 tested seropositive at baseline.

The assay was immunoSEQ multiplex PCR, and TCRdb's table has in-frame clones only and misses some. The table lists roughly 110,000 clones, 80% to 95% of them singletons, with roughly 8% in the top ten. CDR1 MNHEY and CDR2 SMNVEV come from the germline V gene (reference sequence). The CDR3 is made up of 16 amino acids. The germline V and J ends were trimmed by 5 bases and 4 bases, with 20 bases remaining between them. This specimen consisted of peripheral blood, obtained 28 days after the second AZD1222 dose. This TCR was recovered from an adult who received the AZD1222 COVID-19 vaccine. The chain carries TRBV27 and TRBJ1-2; the D is unclear. CDR3 amino acids: CASSVLPYGQAYGYTF. CDR3 DNA sequence: TGTGCCAGCAGTGTCCTCCCCTATGGGCAGGCCTATGGCTACACCTTC.